Listed below are T cell receptor beta chains from one sample, sequenced in a study of cytomegalovirus exposure and HLA in healthy donors. Some clones are missing from TCRdb's copy, which holds only in-frame ones; the method was immunoSEQ multiplex PCR. The table records more than 100,000 clones, 73% of them present only once. Sequencing was carried out using PBMCs. These receptors originate from a woman in her thirties or forties in good health and CMV-seronegative. Both conserved end residues are part of each CDR3. A D gene is named only where the DNA matches it firmly. Size is omitted from some rows. Given values are once, few, many or a class for expanded clones.

clone size: -
V gene: TRBV19
J gene: TRBJ2-2
D gene: -
CDR3 protein: CASKLTSSITNTGELFF
CDR3 DNA: TGTGCCAGTAAGTTAACTAGCAGCATCACGAACACCGGGGAGCTGTTTTTT

clone size: -
V gene: TRBV6-5
J gene: TRBJ2-7
D gene: TRBD1
CDR3 protein: CASSSGQGTHEQYF
CDR3 DNA: TGTGCCAGCAGCTCGGGACAGGGGACCCACGAGCAGTACTTC

clone size: -
V gene: TRBV6-6
J gene: TRBJ2-1
D gene: -
CDR3 protein: CASEALVPYNEQFF
CDR3 DNA: TGTGCCAGCGAGGCTTTGGTCCCCTACAATGAGCAGTTCTTC

clone size: -
V gene: TRBV4-1
J gene: TRBJ1-3
D gene: -
CDR3 protein: CASSQYPWHRSGNTIYF
CDR3 DNA: TGCGCCAGCAGCCAATATCCCTGGCACCGCTCTGGAAACACCATATATTTT

clone size: -
V gene: TRBV6-1
J gene: TRBJ1-6
D gene: -
CDR3 protein: CAISESGDQFNSPLHF
CDR3 DNA: TGTGCCATCAGTGAGTCAGGGGACCAATTTAATTCACCCCTCCACTTT

clone size: -
V gene: TRBV10-3
J gene: TRBJ1-3
D gene: -
CDR3 protein: CAISDVEQQGPGNTIYF
CDR3 DNA: TGTGCCATCAGTGATGTAGAACAGCAGGGCCCTGGAAACACCATATATTTT

clone size: once
V gene: TRBV7-3
J gene: TRBJ1-1
D gene: TRBD1
CDR3 protein: CASSPQGGRWLDWAEAFF
CDR3 DNA: TGTGCCAGCAGCCCCCAAGGGGGCAGGTGGTTGGATTGGGCTGAAGCTTTCTTT

clone size: few
V gene: TRBV7-2
J gene: TRBJ2-3
D gene: -
CDR3 protein: CASSLTGYTQYF
CDR3 DNA: TGTGCCAGCAGCTTAACCGGGTATACGCAGTATTTT

clone size: -
V gene: TRBV7-2
J gene: TRBJ1-3
D gene: -
CDR3 protein: CASSFGRATGNTIYF
CDR3 DNA: TGTGCCAGCAGCTTTGGGCGGGCTACAGGAAACACCATATATTTT

clone size: -
V gene: TRBV2
J gene: TRBJ2-2
D gene: TRBD2
CDR3 protein: CARGGTSGPNTGELFF
CDR3 DNA: TGTGCCAGGGGGGGGACTAGCGGGCCGAACACCGGGGAGCTGTTTTTT

clone size: -
V gene: TRBV7-9
J gene: TRBJ2-7
D gene: TRBD2
CDR3 protein: CASRGGIGRAPHEQYF
CDR3 DNA: TGTGCCAGCAGGGGAGGCATCGGGAGGGCCCCCCACGAGCAGTACTTC

clone size: -
V gene: TRBV5-6
J gene: TRBJ1-4
D gene: -
CDR3 protein: CASSSIQGSTNEKLFF
CDR3 DNA: TGTGCCAGCAGCTCCATACAGGGATCAACTAATGAAAAACTGTTTTTT

clone size: few
V gene: TRBV10-2
J gene: TRBJ2-3
D gene: -
CDR3 protein: CASSLAESTDTQYF
CDR3 DNA: TGCGCCAGCAGTTTAGCGGAGAGCACAGATACGCAGTATTTT

clone size: -
V gene: TRBV30
J gene: TRBJ2-3
D gene: TRBD2
CDR3 protein: CARSGSGDTQYF
CDR3 DNA: TGTGCCCGTAGCGGGAGCGGAGATACGCAGTATTTT

clone size: once
V gene: TRBV25-1
J gene: TRBJ2-7
D gene: TRBD1
CDR3 protein: CASSEKTGGAYEQYF
CDR3 DNA: TGTGCCAGCAGTGAAAAGACAGGGGGCGCTTACGAGCAGTACTTC

clone size: few
V gene: TRBV9
J gene: TRBJ1-4
D gene: -
CDR3 protein: CASSVGGQTTNEKLFF
CDR3 DNA: TGTGCCAGCAGCGTAGGAGGACAGACAACTAATGAAAAACTGTTTTTT

clone size: -
V gene: TRBV6-5
J gene: TRBJ1-4
D gene: -
CDR3 protein: CASTGQINEKLFF
CDR3 DNA: TGTGCCAGCACTGGACAGATTAATGAAAAACTGTTTTTT

clone size: -
V gene: TRBV11-3
J gene: TRBJ2-1
D gene: -
CDR3 protein: CASSLGMGGDNEQFF
CDR3 DNA: TGTGCCAGCAGCTTAGGAATGGGGGGAGACAATGAGCAGTTCTTC

clone size: -
V gene: TRBV4-3
J gene: TRBJ2-1
D gene: TRBD2
CDR3 protein: CASSQDAGANEQFF
CDR3 DNA: TGCGCCAGCAGCCAAGATGCGGGAGCTAATGAGCAGTTCTTC

clone size: once
V gene: TRBV12-5
J gene: TRBJ2-7
D gene: TRBD1
CDR3 protein: CASGFIRQGAYEQYF
CDR3 DNA: TGTGCTAGTGGTTTTATACGACAGGGCGCCTACGAGCAGTACTTC

clone size: few
V gene: TRBV2
J gene: TRBJ1-2
D gene: TRBD1
CDR3 protein: CASTPDRGDGYTF
CDR3 DNA: TGTGCCAGCACACCGGACAGGGGAGATGGCTACACCTTC

clone size: -
V gene: TRBV5-1
J gene: TRBJ2-3
D gene: -
CDR3 protein: CASSFRDFRILSTDTQYF
CDR3 DNA: TGCGCCAGCAGCTTCCGGGACTTCAGGATTTTGAGCACAGATACGCAGTATTTT